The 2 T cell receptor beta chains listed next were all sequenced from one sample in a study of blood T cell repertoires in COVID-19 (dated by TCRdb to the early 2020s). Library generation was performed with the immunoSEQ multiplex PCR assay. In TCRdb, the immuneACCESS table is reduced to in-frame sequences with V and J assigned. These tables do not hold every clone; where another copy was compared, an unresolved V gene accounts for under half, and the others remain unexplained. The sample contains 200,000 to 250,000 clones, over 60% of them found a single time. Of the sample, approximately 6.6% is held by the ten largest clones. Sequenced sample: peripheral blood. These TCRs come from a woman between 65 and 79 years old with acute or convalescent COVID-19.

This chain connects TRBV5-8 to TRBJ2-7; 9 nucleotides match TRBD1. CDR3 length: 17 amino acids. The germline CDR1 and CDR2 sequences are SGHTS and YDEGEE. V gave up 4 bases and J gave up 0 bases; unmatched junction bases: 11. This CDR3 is CASSGRDRAFPSYEQYF. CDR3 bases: TGTGCCAGCAGCGGACGGGACAGGGCCTTCCCCTCCTACGAGCAGTACTTC.

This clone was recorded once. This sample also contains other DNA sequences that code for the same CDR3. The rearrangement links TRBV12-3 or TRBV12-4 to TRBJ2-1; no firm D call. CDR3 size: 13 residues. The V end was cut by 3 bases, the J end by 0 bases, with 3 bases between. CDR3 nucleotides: TGTGCCAGCAGTTTCGGCTCCTACAATGAGCAGTTCTTC. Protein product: CASSFGSYNEQFF.